The 25 T cell receptor beta chains below come from one sample, sequenced in a study of blood T cell repertoires in COVID-19 (dated by TCRdb to the early 2020s). The method behind the library was the immunoSEQ multiplex PCR assay. What TCRdb holds here is the immuneACCESS table cut down to in-frame rearrangements. Part of the clones is not present; checked against another copy, under half of the missing clones reflect an unresolved V gene, and the others are unexplained. In this sample the table shows around 95,000 clones, around 88% of which occur a single time. The ten largest clones represent roughly 5% of the sample. Sequencing was carried out using peripheral blood. These TCRs come from a human donor in a cohort sampled during active COVID-19.

The V gene is TRBV6-2 or TRBV6-3, the J gene TRBJ2-6; 8 nucleotides align to TRBD1. The ends lost 5 bases at V and 4 bases at J; junction bases unmatched: 4. CDR1 is MNHEY and CDR2 is SVGEGT in the germline V gene. CDR3 length equals 15 residues. The CDR3 nucleotides are TGTGCCAGCAGTCCAGGGGGCACGGGGGCCAACGTCCTGACTTTC. Amino acids: CASSPGGTGANVLTF.

The chain combines TRBV5-1 with TRBJ2-1; D is uncertain. Per the germline V gene, CDR1 is SGHRS and CDR2 is YFSETQ. Trimming pared 2 bases from V and 8 bases from J, leaving 8 bases between. This CDR3 has 12 amino acids. The chain's CDR3 is CASSFNRDEQFF. In DNA, the CDR3 is TGCGCCAGCAGCTTTAATAGAGATGAGCAGTTCTTC. The complete variable domain, with remaining parts taken from reference TRBV5-1 and TRBJ2-1, reads KAGVTQTPRYLIKTRGQQVTLSCSPISGHRSVSWYQQTPGQGLQFLFEYFSETQRNKGNFPGRFSGRQFSNSRSEMNVSTLELGDSALYLCASSFNRDEQFFGPGTRLTVL.

This clone appeared a single time. This chain uses TRBV4-2 with TRBJ2-1; TRBD2 agrees at 7 bases. CDR1 and CDR2 from the germline V gene are LGHNA and YNFKEQ. This CDR3 has 17 amino acids. V gave up 0 bases and J gave up 7 bases; unmatched junction bases: 12. Here the CDR3 reads CASSQEGASGIGNEQFF. CDR3 DNA sequence: TGTGCCAGCAGCCAAGAAGGCGCGAGCGGGATTGGAAATGAGCAGTTCTTC.

This clone was counted between two and nine times. This chain connects TRBV6-4 to TRBJ2-2, with 7 nucleotides matching TRBD1. The CDR3 runs to 14 residues. J was trimmed by 3 bases and V by 9 bases; bases with no gene match: 7. The germline CDR1 and CDR2 sequences are MRHNA and SNTAGT. The CDR3 DNA follows: TGTGCCAGTAGACAGGGCGGTGACACCGGGGAGCTGTTTTTT. It specifies CASRQGGDTGELFF.

The rearrangement joins TRBV7-2 to TRBJ2-2; D unresolved. Germline CDR1 is SGHTA and CDR2 is FQGNSA. Trimming took off 7 bases at V and 1 base at J, with 10 bases between the two ends. This CDR3 is 14 amino acids long. Here the CDR3 reads CASTPPRNTGELFF. CDR3 DNA: TGTGCCAGCACCCCCCCCAGGAACACCGGGGAGCTGTTTTTT.

This clone has just one count. The CDR3 sequence: CASSLQSGLGYEQYF. CDR3 bases: TGTGCCAGCAGCCTACAGTCGGGACTAGGCTACGAGCAGTACTTC. This chain joins TRBV9 and TRBJ2-7, with 8 positions matching TRBD2. There are 15 residues in the CDR3. Germline V CDR1 and CDR2: SGDLS, YYNGEE. The junction had 9 bases not matched to a gene; V was cut back by 4 bases and J by 3 bases. Full variable domain (remainder filled in from reference TRBV9 and TRBJ2-7): DSGVTQTPKHLITATGQRVTLRCSPRSGDLSVYWYQQSLDQGLQFLIQYYNGEERAKGNILERFSAQQFPDLHSELNLSSLELGDSALYFCASSLQSGLGYEQYFGPGTRLTVT.

V and J are TRBV15 and TRBJ2-7; TRBD2 is a possible D gene (5 bases). This CDR3 spans 13 amino acids. The V end lost 3 bases, the J end lost 12 bases, and 18 bases lay between the germline ends. The V gene's germline CDR1 is LNHNV and CDR2 YYDKDF (reference sequence). CDR3 nucleotide sequence: TGTGCCACCAGCAGCTCCCTTGTGAGGGAACGGTACTTC. This codes for CATSSSLVRERYF.

This clone has only one observation. This chain links TRBV28 with TRBJ2-7; TRBD2 agrees at 10 bases. Germline V CDR1 and CDR2: MDHEN, SYDVKM. V gave up 7 bases and J gave up 3 bases; unmatched junction bases: 6. This CDR3 spans 14 amino acids. CDR3 region: CASIGSGGGYEQYF. The CDR3 DNA reads as TGTGCCAGCATAGGAAGCGGGGGGGGCTACGAGCAGTACTTC. Full variable domain (remainder filled in from reference TRBV28 and TRBJ2-7): DVKVTQSSRYLVKRTGEKVFLECVQDMDHENMFWYRQDPGLGLRLIYFSYDVKMKEKGDIPEGYSVSREKKERFSLILESASTNQTSMYLCASIGSGGGYEQYFGPGTRLTVT.

The chain combines TRBV28 with TRBJ1-5, with unresolved D. With 2 bases removed from V and 9 bases from J, the gap between germline ends came to 11 bases. The CDR3 covers 13 residues. The V gene's germline CDR1 is MDHEN and CDR2 SYDVKM. CDR3 nucleotides: TGTGCCAGCAGTTTAGGAAGCCCAGGGCCCCAGCATTTT. Translated: CASSLGSPGPQHF.

The chain uses TRBV5-5 and TRBJ1-2, with unresolved D. In germline, CDR1 is SGHKS, CDR2 YYEKEE (reference sequence). The length of the CDR3 is 16 residues. Trimming left V 2 bases short and J 0 bases short, with 14 bases between. CDR3 residues: CASSLRTRETNYGYTF. The CDR3 DNA reads TGTGCCAGCAGCTTACGTACGAGGGAGACTAACTATGGCTACACCTTC.

The chain joins TRBV6-5 to TRBJ2-2, with D possibly matching TRBD2 (5 bases). Germline assignment: CDR1 MNHEY and CDR2 SVGAGI. V was cut by 6 bases and J by 0 bases, with 11 bases left in between. The CDR3 sequence is 15 residues long. The CDR3 loop reads CASSPGTANTGELFF. Here the CDR3 DNA reads TGTGCCAGCAGCCCGGGAACCGCGAACACCGGGGAGCTGTTTTTT.

This rearrangement joins TRBV11-1 to TRBJ2-7; D is uncertain. The V and J ends lost 4 bases and 9 bases respectively, with 10 bases between them. Germline-derived CDR1 and CDR2 are SGHAT and FQDESV (reference sequence). CDR3 size: 11 residues. CDR3 residues: CASSSTTRQYF. The CDR3 DNA reads as TGTGCCAGCAGCTCTACTACAAGGCAGTACTTC.

The rearrangement uses TRBV28 and TRBJ1-5; TRBD1 might be the D (5 bases). In germline, CDR1 is MDHEN, CDR2 SYDVKM. Trimming left V 1 base short and J 4 bases short, with 14 bases between. The CDR3 is made up of 16 amino acids. CDR3: CASSLFGGIENQPQHF. The CDR3 DNA sequence: TGTGCCAGCAGTTTATTTGGGGGGATTGAGAATCAGCCCCAGCATTTT. The full variable domain, in which reference TRBV28 and TRBJ1-5 provide the parts outside the CDR3, is DVKVTQSSRYLVKRTGEKVFLECVQDMDHENMFWYRQDPGLGLRLIYFSYDVKMKEKGDIPEGYSVSREKKERFSLILESASTNQTSMYLCASSLFGGIENQPQHFGDGTRLSIL.

This clone occurred a few times. The CDR3 loop is CASSPHTSTDTQYF. The CDR3 nucleotides are TGCGCCAGCAGTCCCCATACTAGCACAGATACGCAGTATTTT. The chain is built from TRBV5-1 and TRBJ2-3, with unresolved D. From germline, CDR1 is SGHRS and CDR2 YFSETQ. Trimming shortened V by 5 bases and J by 0 bases, and 10 bases separated the two germline ends. The CDR3 loop spans 14 amino acids.

The rearrangement joins TRBV24-1 to TRBJ2-2; tentative D call: TRBD1 (6 bases). V lost 5 bases, J lost 3 bases, and 33 bases lay in between. This CDR3 is 22 amino acids long. Germline CDR1 is KGHDR and CDR2 is SFDVKD. The CDR3 sequence: CATSVSVTRDIRGQGDTGELFF. Written as DNA, the CDR3 is TGTGCCACCAGTGTATCGGTGACGAGGGACATTCGTGGGCAGGGTGACACCGGGGAGCTGTTTTTT.

This clone was found once. CDR3 residues: CASSQDWTSHEQFF. The DNA for the CDR3 is TGTGCCAGCAGCCAAGATTGGACATCCCATGAGCAGTTCTTC. This rearrangement joins TRBV3-1 (or the pseudogene TRBV3-2) to TRBJ2-1; D may be TRBD1 (5 bases). Trimming cost V 0 bases and J 8 bases, with 11 bases left between them. The CDR3 length is 14 residues. CDR1 and CDR2 (germline): LGHDT, YNNKEL (reference sequence).

The chain carries TRBV28 and TRBJ2-1; 8 bases are shared with TRBD1. This CDR3 spans 15 amino acids. The germline gives CDR1 MDHEN, CDR2 SYDVKM. The junction had 11 bases not matched to a gene; V was cut back by 5 bases and J by 8 bases. CDR3 coding DNA: TGTGCCAGCAGTGGGACAGGTACTTTTCTAGATGAGCAGTTCTTC. Encoded protein: CASSGTGTFLDEQFF.

The rearrangement uses TRBV12-5 and TRBJ2-1, with a weak D call TRBD2 (6 bases). The CDR3 has 20 amino acids. Germline lookup yields CDR1 LGHNT and CDR2 FRNRAP. V lost 0 bases and J 0 bases, leaving 21 bases between the germline ends. The CDR3 reads CASGLVGSGVLETSYNEQFF. As DNA, the CDR3 is TGTGCTAGTGGTTTGGTAGGTTCGGGGGTACTAGAGACCTCCTACAATGAGCAGTTCTTC. Using reference TRBV12-5 and TRBJ2-1 for the parts outside the CDR3, the full variable domain is DARVTQTPRHKVTEMGQEVTMRCQPILGHNTVFWYRQTMMQGLELLAYFRNRAPLDDSGMPKDRFSAEMPDATLATLKIQPSEPRDSAVYFCASGLVGSGVLETSYNEQFFGPGTRLTVL.

V is TRBV2 and J is TRBJ2-3, with TRBD2 matching over 9 bases. The CDR3 runs to 16 residues. The V gene's germline CDR1 is SNHLY and CDR2 FYNNEI. J gave up 5 bases and V 2 bases, and 8 bases lay outside the gene matches. CDR3 sequence (DNA): TGTGCCAGCAGTGAATCGGCGGGAGGGCCTGGAGATACGCAGTATTTT. Protein product: CASSESAGGPGDTQYF.

The chain recombines TRBV7-9 with TRBJ2-6, with a tentative D call TRBD1 (6 bases). This CDR3 comprises 17 residues. Germline loops: CDR1 SEHNR, CDR2 FQNEAQ (reference sequence). Trimming left V 5 bases short and J 0 bases short, with 14 bases between. The DNA of the CDR3 is TGTGCCAGCAGCGAGACAGGTTCCGACTCTGGGGCCAACGTCCTGACTTTC. It is translated as CASSETGSDSGANVLTF.

The chain links TRBV9 to TRBJ2-1, with a tentative D call TRBD2 (5 bases). The CDR3 contains 18 residues. V lost 1 base and J 5 bases, leaving 22 bases between the germline ends. Germline CDR1 is SGDLS and CDR2 is YYNGEE. CDR3 residues: CASSVQARTHQQDNEQFF. The CDR3 DNA is TGTGCCAGCAGCGTACAAGCAAGGACTCACCAACAAGACAATGAGCAGTTCTTC. The full variable domain, its missing parts supplied by reference TRBV9 and TRBJ2-1, is DSGVTQTPKHLITATGQRVTLRCSPRSGDLSVYWYQQSLDQGLQFLIQYYNGEERAKGNILERFSAQQFPDLHSELNLSSLELGDSALYFCASSVQARTHQQDNEQFFGPGTRLTVL.

The chain recombines TRBV5-1 with TRBJ2-3, with unresolved D. The germline V gene has CDR1 SGHRS and CDR2 YFSETQ. The CDR3 sequence is 14 residues long. V was trimmed by 4 bases and J by 4 bases, leaving 13 bases between them. Here the CDR3 reads CASSPALGPDTQYF. The CDR3 coding sequence is TGCGCCAGCAGCCCAGCCCTGGGCCCAGATACGCAGTATTTT.

The rearrangement uses TRBV27 and TRBJ1-3; 12 nucleotides agree with TRBD1. The germline V gene encodes CDR1 MNHEY and CDR2 SMNVEV (reference sequence). V trimming: 5 bases; J trimming: 4 bases; junction bases outside the gene matches: 12. CDR3 length equals 18 residues. CDR3 bases: TGTGCCAGCAGTCCATTAACCGGGACAGGGGGCTTGGGAAACACCATATATTTT. Protein sequence: CASSPLTGTGGLGNTIYF.

This chain joins TRBV7-6 and TRBJ2-2; a weak D match, TRBD1 (6 bases). Germline V gene lookup returns CDR1 SGHVS and CDR2 FNYEAQ. This CDR3 spans 18 amino acids. Trimming pared 4 bases from V and 9 bases from J, leaving 27 bases between. The CDR3, as DNA: TGTGCCAGCAGCTGGGGCGGTGGGGGCGGCTCCCCGTCCCGGGAGCTGTTTTTT. Its protein is CASSWGGGGGSPSRELFF.

V is TRBV11-2 and J is TRBJ2-2; TRBD2 might be the D (5 bases). Germline V CDR1 and CDR2: SGHAT, FQNNGV. V was pared by 5 bases and J by 6 bases, with 13 bases between. The CDR3 contains 14 residues. CDR3 sequence (DNA): TGTGCCAGCAGCCCCAGCGGTAGCTCCGGGGAGCTGTTTTTT. Its translation: CASSPSGSSGELFF.